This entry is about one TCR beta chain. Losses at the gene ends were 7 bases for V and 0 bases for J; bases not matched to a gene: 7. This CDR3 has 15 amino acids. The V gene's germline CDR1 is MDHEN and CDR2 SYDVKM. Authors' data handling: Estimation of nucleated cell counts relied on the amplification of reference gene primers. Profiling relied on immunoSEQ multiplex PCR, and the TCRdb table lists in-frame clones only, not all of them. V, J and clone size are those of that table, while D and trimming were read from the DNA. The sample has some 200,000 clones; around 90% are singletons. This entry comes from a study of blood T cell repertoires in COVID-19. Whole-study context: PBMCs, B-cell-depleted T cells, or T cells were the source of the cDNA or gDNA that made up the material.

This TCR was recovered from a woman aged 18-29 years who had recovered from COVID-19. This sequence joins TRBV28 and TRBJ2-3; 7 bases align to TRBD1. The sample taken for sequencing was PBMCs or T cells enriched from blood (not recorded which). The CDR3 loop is CASKSQGVSTDTQYF. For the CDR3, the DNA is TGTGCCAGCAAATCGCAGGGGGTTAGCACAGATACGCAGTATTTT.